The rows below give T cell receptor beta chains drawn from one sample of a study of blood T cell repertoires in COVID-19. Clones were sequenced by immunoSEQ multiplex PCR, and TCRdb holds only the in-frame ones, with some missing. Among 350,000 to 400,000 clones, around 87% were seen once, and the ten largest hold roughly 2%. Material for sequencing was PBMCs or T cells enriched from blood (not recorded which). These TCRs come from a man aged 35 to 55 in a cohort exposed to, infected with or recovered from COVID-19 (not recorded which). Each CDR3 is given with its conserved first and last residue. The D gene is left open where the match is weak. Size is stated for part of the rows, as once, few or many counts, or as a class when the clone is expanded.

J gene: TRBJ2-2; V gene: TRBV24-1; D gene: -; clone size: -; CDR3 DNA: TGTGCCACCAGTGCCACCCGGGTAGGAAATACCGGGGAGCTGTTTTTT; CDR3 protein: CATSATRVGNTGELFF
J gene: TRBJ1-4; V gene: TRBV11-2; D gene: TRBD1; clone size: few; CDR3 DNA: TGTGCCAGCAGCCTAAACAGGGGGCTGGATGAAAAACTGTTTTTT; CDR3 protein: CASSLNRGLDEKLFF
J gene: TRBJ2-1; V gene: TRBV5-1; D gene: TRBD2; clone size: -; CDR3 DNA: TGCGCCAGCAGCTTGACGGCGGGAGCCTACAATGAGCAGTTCTTC; CDR3 protein: CASSLTAGAYNEQFF
J gene: TRBJ2-5; V gene: TRBV18; D gene: -; clone size: -; CDR3 DNA: TGTGCCAGCTCTCCTCCGGGTCGACCCGAAGAGACCCAGTACTTC; CDR3 protein: CASSPPGRPEETQYF
J gene: TRBJ1-1; V gene: TRBV2; D gene: -; clone size: -; CDR3 DNA: TGTGCCAGCAGTGAGCAGGAGAACACTGAAGCTTTCTTT; CDR3 protein: CASSEQENTEAFF
J gene: TRBJ2-1; V gene: TRBV5-8; D gene: -; clone size: -; CDR3 DNA: TGTGCCAGCAGCCTTTCAACGGTAAATGAGCAGTTCTTC; CDR3 protein: CASSLSTVNEQFF
J gene: TRBJ2-1; V gene: TRBV6-5; D gene: TRBD2; clone size: -; CDR3 DNA: TGTGCCAGCAGAGGGAGCGGGAGGGCCCATGAGCAGTTCTTC; CDR3 protein: CASRGSGRAHEQFF
J gene: TRBJ2-7; V gene: TRBV9; D gene: -; clone size: few; CDR3 DNA: TGTGCCAGCAGCGTAGCGCGGTCCTCCTACGAGCAGTACTTC; CDR3 protein: CASSVARSSYEQYF
J gene: TRBJ1-2; V gene: TRBV30; D gene: -; clone size: once; CDR3 DNA: TGTGCCTGGAGTGCCGGAGGATCTAACTATGGCTACACCTTC; CDR3 protein: CAWSAGGSNYGYTF
J gene: TRBJ1-2; V gene: TRBV5-6; D gene: -; clone size: few; CDR3 DNA: TGTGCCAGCAGCTTACAGAACTATGGCTACACCTTC; CDR3 protein: CASSLQNYGYTF
J gene: TRBJ1-4; V gene: TRBV27; D gene: -; clone size: -; CDR3 DNA: TGTGCCAGCGGTCCACGCCAGGGCCGTCTTGCAACTAATGAAAAACTGTTTTTT; CDR3 protein: CASGPRQGRLATNEKLFF
J gene: TRBJ2-1; V gene: TRBV27; D gene: TRBD2; clone size: -; CDR3 DNA: TGTGCCAGCAGAGGGACTAGCGGGAGTCATGAGCAGTTCTTC; CDR3 protein: CASRGTSGSHEQFF
J gene: TRBJ2-3; V gene: TRBV6-2/TRBV6-3; D gene: -; clone size: -; CDR3 DNA: TGTGCCAGCAGTTCGCTTATAGGGGGAGGGGCGGATACGCAGTATTTT; CDR3 protein: CASSSLIGGGADTQYF
J gene: TRBJ2-7; V gene: TRBV27; D gene: TRBD2; clone size: -; CDR3 DNA: TGTGCCAGCAGTAAACTAGCGGGAGGTAACTACGAGCAGTACTTC; CDR3 protein: CASSKLAGGNYEQYF
J gene: TRBJ2-3; V gene: TRBV5-1; D gene: TRBD2; clone size: -; CDR3 DNA: TGCGCCAGCAGCCTGGGACTAGCGGGGATTAGCACAGATACGCAGTATTTT; CDR3 protein: CASSLGLAGISTDTQYF
J gene: TRBJ2-3; V gene: TRBV7-9; D gene: TRBD2; clone size: -; CDR3 DNA: TGTGCCAGCAGCCCTGTGGAGACAGGGAAGACTAGCGGGAGCTATTTT; CDR3 protein: CASSPVETGKTSGSYF
J gene: TRBJ2-1; V gene: TRBV10-3; D gene: TRBD2; clone size: -; CDR3 DNA: TGTGCCATCAGTGCGACGGGGCGGGAGGGAAACAATGAGCAGTTCTTC; CDR3 protein: CAISATGREGNNEQFF
J gene: TRBJ1-1; V gene: TRBV12-3/TRBV12-4; D gene: -; clone size: -; CDR3 DNA: TGTGCCAGCAGTACACCCCAGGGTGGAGCTTTCTTT; CDR3 protein: CASSTPQGGAFF
J gene: TRBJ2-7; V gene: TRBV7-9; D gene: TRBD2; clone size: -; CDR3 DNA: TGTGCCAGCAGCCCTAGCGGGAAAGGCTACGAGCAGTACTTC; CDR3 protein: CASSPSGKGYEQYF
J gene: TRBJ1-2; V gene: TRBV19; D gene: -; clone size: -; CDR3 DNA: TGTGCCAGTATCAACAGCCTACCTCCTTATGGCTACACCTTC; CDR3 protein: CASINSLPPYGYTF
J gene: TRBJ2-7; V gene: TRBV27; D gene: -; clone size: -; CDR3 DNA: TGTGCCAGCAGTTTACTAGCGACTTCTTACGAGCAGTACTTC; CDR3 protein: CASSLLATSYEQYF
J gene: TRBJ1-1; V gene: TRBV30; D gene: TRBD1; clone size: -; CDR3 DNA: TGTGCCTGGAGAAGACAGGGGGCTTTGTACACTGAAGCTTTCTTT; CDR3 protein: CAWRRQGALYTEAFF
J gene: TRBJ1-2; V gene: TRBV10-3; D gene: TRBD1; clone size: few; CDR3 DNA: TGTGCCATCAGTGGCGGGACAGGGGGCGAGGATGGCTACACCTTC; CDR3 protein: CAISGGTGGEDGYTF
J gene: TRBJ1-6; V gene: TRBV30; D gene: -; clone size: once; CDR3 DNA: TGTGCCTGGAGTGACGGGTATTCACCCCTCCACTTT; CDR3 protein: CAWSDGYSPLHF